This T cell receptor (beta chain) appears in the sequencing data of a study of blood T cell repertoires in COVID-19. Only in-frame clones appear in the TCRdb table, and some are missing; sequencing was by immunoSEQ multiplex PCR. This table has some 120,000 clones, around 87% appearing once. Trimming left V 5 bases short and J 8 bases short, with 15 bases between. The CDR3 has 13 amino acids. CDR1 and CDR2 from the germline V gene are SGHAT and FQNNGV. The specimen sequenced was peripheral blood. The receptor's source is a woman aged 55-70 years with acute or convalescent COVID-19. This chain joins TRBV11-2 and TRBJ1-2; D is uncertain. The CDR3 is CASSNRAPGGYTF. DNA for the CDR3: TGTGCCAGCAGCAACCGGGCCCCGGGGGGCTACACCTTC.